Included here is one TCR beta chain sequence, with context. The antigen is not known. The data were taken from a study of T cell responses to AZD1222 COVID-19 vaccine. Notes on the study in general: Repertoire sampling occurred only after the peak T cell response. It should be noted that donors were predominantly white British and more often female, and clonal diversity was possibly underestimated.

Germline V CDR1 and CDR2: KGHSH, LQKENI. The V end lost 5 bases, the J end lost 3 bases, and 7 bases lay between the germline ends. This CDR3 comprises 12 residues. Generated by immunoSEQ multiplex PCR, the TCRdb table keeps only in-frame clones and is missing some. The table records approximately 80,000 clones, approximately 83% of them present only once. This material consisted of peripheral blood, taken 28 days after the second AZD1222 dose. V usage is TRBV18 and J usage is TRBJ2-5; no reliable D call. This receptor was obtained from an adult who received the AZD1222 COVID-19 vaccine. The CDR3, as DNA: TGTGCCAGCTCAACGTTGGAAGAGACCCAGTACTTC. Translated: CASSTLEETQYF.